This T cell receptor (beta chain) was identified during a study (dated by TCRdb to about 2016). From the cysteine through the phenylalanine, the CDR3 covers 16 amino acids. Only the CDR3 part of the read is kept: 48 bases, read in frame from the first base. Clipping removes 6 bases from V and 2 bases from J, with 9 as the unmatched junction base count. The library was made by RT-PCR. The sample was run on an Illumina MiSeq. Using fastp at Q25 and MiXCR, TCRdb reprocessed the public reads and kept productive beta chains. A single entry per CDR3 protein holds the most common genes and DNA from its merged rows. The sample table contains 550,000 to 750,000 distinct CDR3 sequences; only one count was recorded for 11% to 15% of them. The ten largest make up 3.6% of the sample. This clonotype has only a few counts. No antigen is known for it. Base quality data are lacking; no much larger clone is found one base away.

This receptor was identified in a female donor in good health, serving as a healthy control. The sequenced sample consisted of memory CD4+ T cells from blood. The chain is made from TRBV12-3 or TRBV12-4 and TRBJ1-5; 8 nucleotides in the junction match TRBD1. The nucleotide sequence reads as follows: TGTGCCAGCAGAGCTCCAGGGGGCGCGGGCAATCAGCCCCAGCATTTT. The translation is CASRAPGGAGNQPQHF.